This T cell receptor (beta chain) came from a study of patients and donors after allogeneic stem cell transplantation. Via MiXCR, TCRdb re-called the RT-PCR reads, giving one row per CDR3 protein. The sample has some 150,000 distinct CDR3 sequences; about a third are singletons. This CDR3 is built from 13 residues. Trimming took off 3 bases at V and 2 bases at J, with 6 bases between the two ends. CDR1 is MDHEN and CDR2 is SYDVKM in the germline V gene. The sequenced material came from blood, either unsorted or a sorted T cell fraction (not recorded which). The receptor comes from a human donor who was either an allogeneic HSCT recipient or a stem cell or donor lymphocyte infusion donor (not recorded which). It is not recorded whose cells these are; they may come from a transplant donor. This rearrangement joins TRBV28 to TRBJ2-3; D remains unclear. CDR3 residues: CASSFTYTDTQYF. The CDR3 coding sequence is TGTGCCAGCAGTTTTACCTACACAGATACGCAGTATTTT.